Shown below are 28 T cell receptor beta chains from a single sample sequenced in a study of blood T cell repertoires in COVID-19. The protocol was immunoSEQ multiplex PCR, while the TCRdb copy is restricted to in-frame clones and leaves out a portion. This table has 150,000 to 200,000 clones, 75% to 90% appearing once. Sequences were obtained from peripheral blood. All receptors come from a woman aged 60-75 years with acute or convalescent COVID-19.

The genes are TRBV3-1 (or the pseudogene TRBV3-2) and TRBJ2-5; D gene ambiguous. The ends were cut back, 3 bases at V and 3 bases at J, with 8 bases in the middle. The CDR3 is 13 residues long. The V gene's germline CDR1 is LGHDT and CDR2 YNNKEL (reference sequence). The CDR3 nucleotides are TGTGCCAGCAGCCACGTGAGCGAAGAGACCCAGTACTTC. Translating it yields CASSHVSEETQYF.

The CDR3 nucleotides read TGTGCCAGCAGCTTAGTTCACCTAGCGGGAGGGAATGAGCAGTTCTTC. Translating it yields CASSLVHLAGGNEQFF. J is TRBJ2-1 and V is TRBV7-9; 12 nucleotides match TRBD2. CDR3 length: 16 amino acids. The germline V gene encodes CDR1 SEHNR and CDR2 FQNEAQ (reference sequence). J gave up 7 bases and V 1 base, and 5 bases lay outside the gene matches.

The V and J genes are TRBV12-1 and TRBJ2-5; the DNA was not compared with TRBD1, the D call given in the table. TRBV12-1 is deemed a pseudogene. CDR3 length: 16 amino acids. The CDR3 sequence: CASSPQLGQGGETQYF. CDR3 in DNA: TGTGCCAGCAGCCCCCAACTCGGACAGGGTGGGGAGACCCAGTACTTC.

This chain uses TRBV3-1 (or the pseudogene TRBV3-2) with TRBJ1-2, with 12 bases that match TRBD1. Germline-derived CDR1 and CDR2 are LGHDT and YNNKEL (reference sequence). V was pared by 1 base and J by 6 bases, with 9 bases of the junction left unmatched. The CDR3 has 17 residues. CDR3 nucleotide sequence: TGTGCCAGCAGCCAAGTTAGGGACAGGGGGCATAAGGATGGCTACACCTTC. This gives the protein CASSQVRDRGHKDGYTF.

Here the CDR3 DNA reads TGTGCCAGCAGCTGGCTAGCGACAGATGCTGGGGCCAACGTCCTGACTTTC. Translation: CASSWLATDAGANVLTF. V is TRBV5-5 and J is TRBJ2-6; weak D call: TRBD2 (6 bases). The germline gives CDR1 SGHKS, CDR2 YYEKEE (reference sequence). Deletions cut 3 bases from V and 2 bases from J, with 15 bases between. CDR3 length: 17 amino acids. The full variable domain, in which reference TRBV5-5 and TRBJ2-6 provide the parts outside the CDR3, is DAGVTQSPTHLIKTRGQQVTLRCSPISGHKSVSWYQQVLGQGPQFIFQYYEKEERGRGNFPDRFSARQFPNYSSELNVNALLLGDSALYLCASSWLATDAGANVLTFGAGSRLTVL.

V usage is TRBV7-8 and J usage is TRBJ1-5; 12 bases are a match to TRBD1. V shed 4 bases, J shed 0 bases, and the junction held 10 bases outside the gene matches. Germline V lookup: CDR1 SGHVS, CDR2 FQNEAQ. This CDR3 is 19 amino acids long. The CDR3 sequence is CASSSRPGTGGDSNQPQHF. CDR3 bases: TGTGCCAGCAGCTCCCGACCCGGGACAGGGGGCGATAGCAATCAGCCCCAGCATTTT.

This clone was recorded only once. The rearrangement joins TRBV4-1 to TRBJ2-1, with 7 bases matching TRBD2. J was trimmed by 6 bases and V by 4 bases; bases with no gene match: 12. Germline CDR1 MGHRA, CDR2 YSYEKL. There are 16 residues in the CDR3. CDR3 DNA: TGCGCCAGCAGCCGCGGGGGAGGGCCGAATAGCAATGAGCAGTTCTTC. The encoded protein is CASSRGGGPNSNEQFF.

This rearrangement joins TRBV11-2 to TRBJ2-7; 11 bases line up with TRBD2. The CDR3 runs to 15 residues. CDR1 and CDR2 (germline): SGHAT, FQNNGV. V was pared by 4 bases and J by 5 bases, with 7 bases of the junction left unmatched. CDR3 in amino acids: CASSSSSGRMNEQYF. As DNA, the CDR3 is TGTGCCAGCAGCTCTTCTAGCGGGAGGATGAACGAGCAGTACTTC.

This rearrangement joins TRBV9 to TRBJ1-6; D gene uncertain. The CDR3 has 14 residues. Per the germline V gene, CDR1 is SGDLS and CDR2 is YYNGEE. V gave up 7 bases and J gave up 3 bases, with 11 bases separating them. The CDR3 protein is CASRGTSYNSPLHF. DNA for the CDR3: TGTGCCAGCCGGGGAACAAGCTATAATTCACCCCTCCACTTT.

The V call is TRBV7-9, the J call TRBJ1-6, with a possible D match to TRBD1 (5 bases). The germline V gene encodes CDR1 SEHNR and CDR2 FQNEAQ (reference sequence). V lost 0 bases to trimming and J lost 8 bases, with 5 bases between them. CDR3 length: 13 amino acids. The CDR3 loop is CASSLARDSPLHF. As DNA, the CDR3 is TGTGCCAGCAGCTTAGCCAGGGATTCACCCCTCCACTTT.

The genes are TRBV9 and TRBJ2-4, with a tentative D call TRBD2 (6 bases). Trimming left V 0 bases short and J 7 bases short, with 14 bases between. CDR3 length: 15 residues. Germline CDR1 and CDR2: SGDLS and YYNGEE. The CDR3 nucleotides read TGTGCCAGCAGCGTAGCGGGGACTGCTTGGAACATTCAGTACTTC. It is translated as CASSVAGTAWNIQYF.

The genes are TRBV29-1 and TRBJ2-3; no firm D call. CDR1 is SQVTM and CDR2 is ANQGSEA in the germline V gene. V lost 3 bases and J 2 bases, leaving 12 bases between the germline ends. The CDR3 runs 14 residues. DNA of the CDR3: TGCAGCGTTGAGTCCAGCGTCTCCACAGATACGCAGTATTTT. It is translated as CSVESSVSTDTQYF.

As regards this clone: The sample has other DNA sequences that encode this CDR3 too. The chain uses TRBV6-5 and TRBJ1-5; no clear D gene. CDR1 and CDR2 (germline): MNHEY, SVGAGI. Deletions cut 8 bases from V and 2 bases from J, with 7 bases between. This CDR3 region has 12 residues. In DNA, the CDR3 is TGTGCCAGCCAGCAGGGCAATCAGCCCCAGCATTTT. Translating gives CASQQGNQPQHF.

V usage is TRBV7-8 and J usage is TRBJ1-6; no clear D gene. The CDR3 length is 13 residues. Germline V gives CDR1 SGHVS, CDR2 FQNEAQ. The ends were cut back, 0 bases at V and 8 bases at J, with 5 bases in the middle. This CDR3 reads CASSLAQDSPLHF. The CDR3, as DNA: TGTGCCAGCAGCTTAGCACAAGATTCACCCCTCCACTTT.

This clone was seen more than once but under ten times. The chain recombines TRBV24-1 with TRBJ2-1; 7 bases line up with TRBD2. V gave up 3 bases and J gave up 1 base; unmatched junction bases: 5. Germline V CDR1 and CDR2: KGHDR, SFDVKD. The CDR3 runs 16 residues. CDR3 sequence (DNA): TGTGCCACCAGTGATAATGCGGGAGTGTCCTACAATGAGCAGTTCTTC. Its translation is CATSDNAGVSYNEQFF.

The rearrangement uses TRBV20-1 and TRBJ2-1; D remains ambiguous. The CDR3 loop spans 11 amino acids. Germline V gives CDR1 DFQATT, CDR2 SNEGSKA (reference sequence). V was pared by 7 bases and J by 5 bases, with 9 bases between. CDR3 loop: CSVAANNEQFF. The CDR3 region has the DNA TGCAGTGTGGCAGCGAACAATGAGCAGTTCTTC.

V usage is TRBV7-8 and J usage is TRBJ2-2; TRBD1 matches 8 bases. CDR3 length: 16 residues. Germline CDR1 and CDR2: SGHVS and FQNEAQ. With 3 bases clipped from V and 2 bases from J, the junction kept 5 bases outside the gene matches. CDR3 bases: TGTGCCAGCAGCTTCGGGACAGGTAGAAACACCGGGGAGCTGTTTTTT. Protein: CASSFGTGRNTGELFF.

This chain links TRBV19 with TRBJ2-2; 8 bases fit TRBD1. This CDR3 has 13 residues. Germline loops: CDR1 LNHDA, CDR2 SQIVND (reference sequence). Trimming took 4 bases from V and 6 from J; bases not matched to a gene: 1. CDR3 sequence (DNA): TGTGCCAGTAGTACGACAGGGGCCGGGGAGCTGTTTTTT. Its translation is CASSTTGAGELFF.

The chain employs TRBV9 and TRBJ2-2; unclear D gene. Trimming took 0 bases from V and 4 from J, leaving 7 bases between them. Germline CDR1 is SGDLS and CDR2 is YYNGEE. The CDR3 totals 14 residues. CDR3 bases: TGTGCCAGCAGCGTAGGGCTTACCACCGGGGAGCTGTTTTTT. Protein product: CASSVGLTTGELFF.

V and J are TRBV19 and TRBJ1-3; D ambiguous. The germline V and J ends were trimmed by 1 base and 0 bases, with 7 bases remaining between them. The germline gives CDR1 LNHDA, CDR2 SQIVND (reference sequence). The CDR3 is 15 amino acids. In DNA, the CDR3 is TGTGCCAGTAGTATAGGTGGCAGCTCTGGAAACACCATATATTTT. Translated: CASSIGGSSGNTIYF.

The chain combines TRBV20-1 with TRBJ2-1, with D unclear. The germline V gene encodes CDR1 DFQATT and CDR2 SNEGSKA (reference sequence). The CDR3 has 10 residues. The V and J ends lost 6 bases and 8 bases respectively, with 8 bases between them. CDR3 DNA: TGCAGTGCCCTCCTCGATGAGCAGTTCTTC. This gives the protein CSALLDEQFF.

The chain recombines TRBV14 with TRBJ1-2; maybe TRBD1 (5 bases). CDR3 length equals 15 residues. Germline CDR1 and CDR2: SGHDN and FVKESK. V lost 3 bases and J lost 8, with 19 bases in between. CDR3 protein: CASSHSPETGGGYTF. In DNA form, the CDR3 reads TGTGCCAGCAGCCATAGCCCAGAGACCGGGGGAGGCTACACCTTC. The full variable domain, its missing parts supplied by reference TRBV14 and TRBJ1-2, is EAGVTQFPSHSVIEKGQTVTLRCDPISGHDNLYWYRRVMGKEIKFLLHFVKESKQDESGMPNNRFLAERTGGTYSTLKVQPAELEDSGVYFCASSHSPETGGGYTFGSGTRLTVV.

The chain couples TRBV24-1 to TRBJ1-2; D is unclear. This CDR3 has 16 residues. The V end was cut by 2 bases, the J end by 0 bases, with 12 bases between. Germline CDR1 and CDR2: KGHDR and SFDVKD. The CDR3 loop reads CATSDSEGRPNYGYTF. CDR3 in DNA: TGTGCCACCAGTGATTCCGAAGGCAGGCCTAACTATGGCTACACCTTC.

The V gene is TRBV4-1, the J gene TRBJ1-3; no reliable D call. The CDR3 is 17 amino acids. Germline CDR1 MGHRA, CDR2 YSYEKL. The V end was cut by 0 bases, the J end by 4 bases, with 16 bases between. The CDR3 DNA sequence: TGCGCCAGCAGCCAAGAGGGAGAGGCGTCTGGGGGAAACACCATATATTTT. Translating it yields CASSQEGEASGGNTIYF.

The V gene is TRBV28, the J gene TRBJ2-1, with 7 bases fitting TRBD1. Unmatched junction bases numbered 15, after V lost 6 bases and J lost 7 bases. Germline CDR1 reads MDHEN; CDR2 reads SYDVKM. The length of the CDR3 is 16 residues. CDR3 region: CASSPWDSEGRNEQFF. The CDR3, as DNA: TGTGCCAGCAGCCCCTGGGACAGCGAGGGTAGGAATGAGCAGTTCTTC.

The V call is TRBV5-1, the J call TRBJ1-2, with D hard to call. Germline lookup yields CDR1 SGHRS and CDR2 YFSETQ. The CDR3 sequence is 14 residues long. The V and J ends lost 3 bases and 5 bases respectively, with 14 bases between them. CDR3 coding DNA: TGCGCCAGCAGCTCGACGGCTTTCGGGTATGGCTACACCTTC. This encodes CASSSTAFGYGYTF.

Only one count was recorded for this clone. The rearrangement joins TRBV7-6 to TRBJ1-3; D possibly corresponds to TRBD1 (6 bases). The V gene's germline CDR1 is SGHVS and CDR2 FNYEAQ. This CDR3 has 15 amino acids. Trimming cost V 1 base and J 4 bases, with 11 bases left between them. The DNA of the CDR3 is TGTGCCAGCAGCTTAGGGACAGTGTGGGGAAACACCATATATTTT. This codes for CASSLGTVWGNTIYF.

The rearrangement links TRBV9 to TRBJ2-4, with D perhaps TRBD1 (5 bases). Trimming left V 0 bases short and J 6 bases short, with 13 bases between. The CDR3 length is 15 residues. Germline CDR1 is SGDLS and CDR2 is YYNGEE. DNA for the CDR3: TGTGCCAGCAGCGTAGGTGGGGCGCACGGAAACATTCAGTACTTC. As protein: CASSVGGAHGNIQYF. Full variable domain (remainder filled in from reference TRBV9 and TRBJ2-4): DSGVTQTPKHLITATGQRVTLRCSPRSGDLSVYWYQQSLDQGLQFLIQYYNGEERAKGNILERFSAQQFPDLHSELNLSSLELGDSALYFCASSVGGAHGNIQYFGAGTRLSVL.